What follows is one TCR beta chain and its context. Its antigen is unidentified. These data are taken from a study of human T cells and chemical hapten exposure. General study points: Against controls, expanded TCRs gave rise to significantly more large CDR3 similarity clusters. No alteration of TCRs above 1 in 1000 frequency was seen with DPC sensitization.

MiXCR, run by TCRdb on the RACE reads, gives a single entry per CDR3 protein. The table lists about 71,000 distinct CDR3 sequences, 11% of them singletons, with 1.4% in the top ten. Time point given: patch test 3, about 24 weeks after DPC sensitization. The sample's treatment: therapeutic diphenylcyclopropenone sensitization with weekly scalp DPC. V lost 2 bases, J lost 5 bases, and 10 bases lay in between. CDR3 length equals 14 residues. The V gene's germline CDR1 is LGHNA and CDR2 YNFKEQ. The source was whole blood, collected in connection with sensitization to the hapten diphenylcyclopropenone (DPC). The source is a woman aged 50 to 65 with alopecia areata. Some clones in this sample may be carry-over from other donors' samples. The chain joins TRBV4-2 to TRBJ1-5; D is perhaps TRBD1 (5 bases). CDR3 DNA: TGTGCCAGCAGCCAAAGAGGGGCCGATCAGCCCCAGCATTTT. Translation gives CASSQRGADQPQHF.